These 23 T cell receptor beta chains came from one sample sequenced in a study of human T cells and chemical hapten exposure. As to time point: pre-sensitization, week 0. Treatment denoted: therapeutic diphenylcyclopropenone sensitization with weekly scalp DPC. TCRdb reprocessed the RACE reads via MiXCR and lists one record per CDR3 protein. Of approximately 260,000 distinct CDR3 sequences detected, over 7.5% appear once; the ten largest clones hold 0.9% to 1.5%. This sample comprised whole blood, obtained in connection with sensitization to the hapten diphenylcyclopropenone (DPC). Receptors originate from a man aged 18 to 35 with alopecia areata. Some clones in this sample may be carry-over from other donors' samples.

This clonotype was found a few times. V gene TRBV21-1 combines with J gene TRBJ2-7; no check of the table's D call, TRBD1, against the DNA was made. TRBV21-1 is noted as a pseudogene. The CDR3 runs 15 residues. The CDR3 DNA sequence: TGTGCCAGCAGACCCGTTGGCAGGGCTGGAAACGAGCAGTACGTC. This sequence encodes CASRPVGRAGNEQYV.

V usage is TRBV6-5 and J usage is TRBJ2-5; possible D gene TRBD1, 6 bases. This CDR3 contains 14 residues. Germline V gene data show CDR1 as MNHEY and CDR2 as SVGAGI. Trimming left V 1 base short and J 4 bases short, with 10 bases between. The CDR3 sequence is CASSYLGRGETQYF. The CDR3 DNA is TGTGCCAGCAGTTACTTGGGCAGGGGAGAGACCCAGTACTTC.

This rearrangement joins TRBV14 to TRBJ1-1; D unclear. Trimming took off 4 bases at V and 2 bases at J, with 11 bases between the two ends. Germline V gene sequence: CDR1 SGHDN, CDR2 FVKESK. This CDR3 has 14 residues. The CDR3 bases are TGTGCCAGCAGCCGGTTGAGGATCAACACTGAAGCTTTCTTT. As protein: CASSRLRINTEAFF.

This clonotype was seen ten or more times. This chain uses TRBV5-1 with TRBJ2-2; D perhaps matches TRBD1 (5 bases). V lost 5 bases and J 4 bases, leaving 12 bases between the germline ends. CDR1 is SGHRS, CDR2 YFSETQ, per germline. The length of the CDR3 is 14 residues. The CDR3 protein is CASSLTEPTGELFF. The CDR3 region has the DNA TGCGCCAGCAGTCTGACAGAGCCCACCGGGGAGCTGTTTTTT.

The table lists this clonotype with a few counts. The V and J genes are TRBV4-3 and TRBJ1-4, with D unresolved. The CDR3 loop spans 16 amino acids. Trimming took off 0 bases at V and 0 bases at J, with 8 bases between the two ends. The germline V gene has CDR1 LGHNA and CDR2 YSLEER. CDR3 DNA sequence: TGCGCCAGCAGCCAAGATACGGCAGCAACTAATGAAAAACTGTTTTTT. Residues: CASSQDTAATNEKLFF.

This clonotype occurred many times. The chain is built from TRBV7-3 and TRBJ1-6, with a possible D match to TRBD1 (6 bases). The CDR3 spans 18 residues. The germline V and J ends were trimmed by 1 base and 7 bases, with 20 bases remaining between them. From germline, CDR1 is SGHTA and CDR2 FQGTGA. The CDR3 reads CASSLIAAGVRGNSPLHF. In nucleotides, the CDR3 is TGTGCCAGCAGCTTAATCGCAGCAGGGGTCCGGGGAAATTCACCCCTCCACTTT.

The chain recombines TRBV25-1 with TRBJ1-1; D call uncertain. Trimming stripped 0 bases from V and 3 bases from J, with 14 bases between. The CDR3 runs to 16 residues. Germline assignment: CDR1 MGHDK and CDR2 SYGVNS. The CDR3 DNA reads as TGTGCCAGCAGTGAATATACCTCATCGCGAGACACTGAAGCTTTCTTT. Translating gives CASSEYTSSRDTEAFF.

The chain joins TRBV27 to TRBJ1-6, with D uncertain. The CDR3 contains 17 residues. The V and J ends lost 2 bases and 7 bases respectively, with 18 bases between them. Germline CDR1 reads MNHEY; CDR2 reads SMNVEV (reference sequence). The CDR3 DNA sequence: TGTGCCAGCAGTTTAATGGGTACAAGAGGGTTCAATTCACCCCTCCACTTT. Translating it yields CASSLMGTRGFNSPLHF.

This clonotype was picked up many times. Written as DNA, the CDR3 is TGTGCCAGCAGCCTAGGCGGCAGGGGGGATGAGACCCAGTACTTC. Protein sequence: CASSLGGRGDETQYF. The V and J genes are TRBV11-2 and TRBJ2-5, with D perhaps TRBD1 (7 bases). The CDR3 is made up of 15 amino acids. The germline V gene encodes CDR1 SGHAT and CDR2 FQNNGV. Trimming shortened V by 5 bases and J by 5 bases, and 18 bases separated the two germline ends.

This sequence joins TRBV5-1 and TRBJ2-3, with 10 bases identical to TRBD1. Per the germline V gene, CDR1 is SGHRS and CDR2 is YFSETQ. J lost 4 bases, V lost 0 bases, and 5 bases had no gene match. This CDR3 comprises 16 residues. CDR3 amino acids: CASSLGDRGSSDTQYF. In DNA, the CDR3 is TGCGCCAGCAGCTTGGGGGACAGGGGCAGCTCAGATACGCAGTATTTT.

This clonotype was seen ten or more times. This chain links TRBV12-3 or TRBV12-4 with TRBJ1-1, with D possibly matching TRBD1 (5 bases). V was clipped by 5 bases and J by 2 bases, with 12 bases between them. The CDR3 has 14 amino acids. Here the CDR3 reads CASSLRDGNTEAFF. The DNA of the CDR3 is TGTGCCAGCAGTCTCCGGGACGGAAACACTGAAGCTTTCTTT.

This clonotype showed up many times. This chain uses TRBV9 with TRBJ2-7, with a weak D call TRBD1 (5 bases). In germline, CDR1 is SGDLS, CDR2 YYNGEE. Deletions cut 0 bases from V and 0 bases from J, with 10 bases between. The CDR3 consists of 15 residues. The CDR3 here is CASSVGGQSSYEQYF. For the CDR3, the DNA is TGTGCCAGCAGCGTAGGTGGACAAAGCTCCTACGAGCAGTACTTC. Full variable domain (remainder filled in from reference TRBV9 and TRBJ2-7): DSGVTQTPKHLITATGQRVTLRCSPRSGDLSVYWYQQSLDQGLQFLIQYYNGEERAKGNILERFSAQQFPDLHSELNLSSLELGDSALYFCASSVGGQSSYEQYFGPGTRLTVT.

The chain joins TRBV29-1 to TRBJ2-6, with a possible D match to TRBD1 (6 bases). The CDR3 has 16 amino acids. CDR1 and CDR2 (germline): SQVTM, ANQGSEA. Deletions cut 5 bases from V and 0 bases from J, with 14 bases between. The CDR3 region is CSVPGTPASGANVLTF. CDR3 nucleotides: TGCAGCGTTCCCGGGACACCAGCCTCTGGGGCCAACGTCCTGACTTTC.

The chain joins TRBV4-3 to TRBJ1-5; possible D gene TRBD1, 6 bases. From germline, CDR1 is LGHNA and CDR2 YSLEER. Trimming shortened V by 0 bases and J by 5 bases, and 17 bases separated the two germline ends. This CDR3 region has 17 residues. CDR3 nucleotides: TGCGCCAGCAGCCAAGATCGTCTTCAAGGGGGGGATCAGCCCCAGCATTTT. This gives the protein CASSQDRLQGGDQPQHF.

This clonotype was seen repeatedly, ten times or more. This chain uses TRBV12-3 or TRBV12-4 with TRBJ1-2, with D perhaps TRBD1 (5 bases). The CDR3 contains 15 residues. The germline V and J ends were trimmed by 5 bases and 5 bases, with 18 bases remaining between them. The CDR3 spells CASSARQIGGYGYTF. The CDR3 DNA reads as TGTGCCAGCAGTGCCCGACAGATTGGGGGTTATGGCTACACCTTC.

This clonotype has at least ten counts. CDR3 sequence: CASRTETWDRRGQGAATQYF. In DNA, the CDR3 is TGTGCCAGCAGGACTGAAACGTGGGATCGTCGGGGACAGGGGGCTGCTACGCAGTATTTT. This chain uses TRBV28 with TRBJ2-3; TRBD1 matches at 12 bases. The CDR3 length is 20 residues. V trimming: 6 bases; J trimming: 8 bases; junction bases outside the gene matches: 24. Looked up from germline, CDR1 is MDHEN and CDR2 is SYDVKM.

This clonotype appeared many times. The genes are TRBV4-3 and TRBJ1-1; tentatively, D is TRBD1 (5 bases). This CDR3 contains 14 residues. V gave up 4 bases and J gave up 0 bases, with 9 bases separating them. Looked up from germline, CDR1 is LGHNA and CDR2 is YSLEER. The CDR3 region has the DNA TGCGCCAGCAGCCGGGGCAGGGTGAACACTGAAGCTTTCTTT. This gives the protein CASSRGRVNTEAFF.

This clonotype was picked up a small number of times. V gene TRBV20-1 combines with J gene TRBJ2-1; either TRBD1 or TRBD2 may fit D (5 bases each). Trimming pared 0 bases from V and 0 bases from J, leaving 15 bases between. Germline V gene data show CDR1 as DFQATT and CDR2 as SNEGSKA (reference sequence). There are 17 residues in the CDR3. CDR3: CSARDRDGRSSYNEQFF. The DNA of the CDR3 is TGCAGTGCTAGAGATCGGGACGGGCGTAGCTCCTACAATGAGCAGTTCTTC.

This clonotype was seen repeatedly, ten times or more. The chain combines TRBV12-3 or TRBV12-4 with TRBJ2-5; D may be TRBD2 (6 bases). CDR3 length: 10 residues. Trimming left V 8 bases short and J 9 bases short, with 10 bases between. CDR3 region: CASARESQYF. Written as DNA, the CDR3 is TGTGCCAGCGCCCGGGAGTCCCAGTACTTC.

This clonotype was observed at least ten times. V is TRBV5-1 and J is TRBJ1-6, with 7 positions matching TRBD1. Germline lookup yields CDR1 SGHRS and CDR2 YFSETQ. The CDR3 is 16 amino acids. V dropped 4 bases and J dropped 0; count of bases not matched to a gene: 4. For the CDR3, the DNA is TGCGCCAGCAGCCGAGGACAGGCCTCCTATAATTCACCCCTCCACTTT. Residues: CASSRGQASYNSPLHF.

This clonotype appeared a few times. The J gene is TRBJ1-4, the V gene TRBV5-4; D is undetermined. In germline, CDR1 is SGHNT, CDR2 YYREEE (reference sequence). The CDR3 is 15 amino acids. Trimming took off 0 bases at V and 8 bases at J, with 14 bases between the two ends. CDR3 bases: TGTGCCAGCAGCTTGGGAGTTCTAGAGAGGGAAAAACTGTTTTTT. Its protein product is CASSLGVLEREKLFF.

This clonotype was found a few times. The chain uses TRBV7-2 and TRBJ1-5; tentative D call: TRBD1 (6 bases). The CDR3 length is 15 residues. Germline V gene sequence: CDR1 SGHTA, CDR2 FQGNSA. V was clipped by 5 bases and J by 0 bases, with 11 bases between them. The DNA for the CDR3 is TGTGCCAGCAGCCAGCAGGGGAATAGCAATCAGCCCCAGCATTTT. Translated: CASSQQGNSNQPQHF.

The chain is built from TRBV11-1 and TRBJ2-3; a possible D gene is TRBD2 (6 bases). The length of the CDR3 is 17 residues. Germline V gives CDR1 SGHAT, CDR2 FQDESV (reference sequence). The V end was cut by 5 bases, the J end by 0 bases, with 18 bases between. CDR3 loop: CASSKIGRTPSTDTQYF. CDR3 nucleotides: TGTGCCAGCAGCAAAATTGGGAGGACACCCAGCACAGATACGCAGTATTTT.